The rows below give T cell receptor beta chains drawn from one sample of a study of beta chain features in type 1 diabetes. Libraries were prepared by immunoSEQ multiplex PCR; TCRdb keeps only in-frame clonotypes and omits some of them. The sample shows under 950,000 clones, 17% of them seen only once. The sequencing input was naive CD4+ T cells from blood. The receptors originated from a woman aged 18-29 years in good health. CDR3s include the opening cysteine and the closing phenylalanine or tryptophan. Fields, in order: J gene, V gene, CDR3 protein.

TRBJ1-5 | TRBV7-9 | CASSLKGFQPQHF
TRBJ2-1 | TRBV9 | CASSVSGNSGSYNEQFF
TRBJ2-1 | TRBV28 | CASSWTSGRYNEQFF
TRBJ2-3 | TRBV12-5 | CASGLGGSDTQYF
TRBJ2-7 | TRBV27 | CASSSEGTEWNEQYF
TRBJ2-3 | TRBV28 | CASSFSLQANTDTQYF
TRBJ2-1 | TRBV6-5 | CASSTSGDEQFF
TRBJ2-1 | TRBV7-6 | CASSLGDRGRFDEQFF
TRBJ2-7 | TRBV28 | CASSLSAGQRYEQYF
TRBJ2-2 | TRBV9 | CASSPTSGRGTGELFF
TRBJ2-5 | TRBV5-4 | CASSSGGRDETQYF
TRBJ1-2 | TRBV6-5 | CASSYSGGSYGYTF
TRBJ2-5 | TRBV15 | CATSRAPPETQYF
TRBJ2-3 | TRBV21-1 | CASSKNSGGWTDTQYF
TRBJ1-1 | TRBV6-6 | CASSRGGGNTEAFF
TRBJ1-1 | TRBV25-1 | CASSEFGGNTEAFF
TRBJ2-5 | TRBV7-6 | CASSLVAGPGGETQYF
TRBJ2-7 | TRBV6-1 | CASSDRGLRFPYF
TRBJ2-5 | TRBV11-2 | CASSWGTGTGQETQYF
TRBJ2-1 | TRBV28 | CASSLFGQGSYNEQFF
TRBJ1-1 | TRBV9 | CASRGQENTEAFF
TRBJ2-7 | TRBV2 | CASSGVGSLGRTATYEQYF
TRBJ2-5 | TRBV7-9 | CASSLFIGGSQETQYF
TRBJ1-1 | TRBV28 | CASSADRRNTEAFF
TRBJ1-5 | TRBV7-9 | CASSPGTGNSNQPQHF
TRBJ2-5 | TRBV10-3 | CAISEPQIQETQYF
TRBJ2-1 | TRBV28 | CASSFSASGSREQFF
TRBJ2-1 | TRBV28 | CASSDSGRGLTGKQFF
TRBJ2-7 | TRBV4-2 | CASSQDKDSKQYF
TRBJ2-6 | TRBV5-6 | CASSLAGQGSSGANVLTF
TRBJ1-4 | TRBV7-2 | CASSLGGFREKLFF
TRBJ2-5 | TRBV14 | CASSQDQDGSGGTRATQYF
TRBJ2-4 | TRBV28 | CASRVLATSKQNIQYF
TRBJ2-5 | TRBV5-1 | CASSPPGTSGLQETQYF
TRBJ2-3 | TRBV12-5 | CASGRDSTDTQYF
TRBJ2-5 | TRBV29-1 | CSVERSMGKTQYF
TRBJ2-7 | TRBV19 | CASSKFTRTAAGFRYEQYF
TRBJ1-5 | TRBV7-2 | CASSPHPGNQPQHF
TRBJ2-1 | TRBV18 | CASSPDRQLYNEQFF
TRBJ1-3 | TRBV9 | CASSVGAMSGNTIYF
TRBJ1-5 | TRBV5-8 | CASSTGDRTNQPQHF
TRBJ2-5 | TRBV5-1 | CASSQRAGQETQYF
TRBJ1-2 | TRBV28 | CASRLGQANYGYTF
TRBJ1-2 | TRBV5-8 | CASSSGPVGPGYTF
TRBJ2-2 | TRBV2 | CASTRGQGSGELFF
TRBJ2-5 | TRBV18 | CASSPFVETQYF
TRBJ2-1 | TRBV7-9 | CASSLGGSRESYNEQFF
TRBJ2-3 | TRBV7-9 | CASGPRLAVEDTQYF
TRBJ2-5 | TRBV28 | CASSLDQETQYF
TRBJ1-4 | TRBV5-1 | CASSLAAAFNEKLFF